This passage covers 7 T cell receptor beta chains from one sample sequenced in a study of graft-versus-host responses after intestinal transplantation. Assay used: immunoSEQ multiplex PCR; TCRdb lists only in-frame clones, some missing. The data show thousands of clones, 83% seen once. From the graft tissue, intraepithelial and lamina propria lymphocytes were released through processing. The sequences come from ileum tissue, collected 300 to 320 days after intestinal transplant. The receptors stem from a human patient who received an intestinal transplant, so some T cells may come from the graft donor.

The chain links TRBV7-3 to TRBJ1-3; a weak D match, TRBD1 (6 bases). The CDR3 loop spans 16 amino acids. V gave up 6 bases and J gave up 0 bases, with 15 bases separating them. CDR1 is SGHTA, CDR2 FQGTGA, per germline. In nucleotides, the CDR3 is TGTGCCAGCAGACCTCCCCCAGGGGTCTCTGGAAACACCATATATTTT. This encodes CASRPPPGVSGNTIYF.

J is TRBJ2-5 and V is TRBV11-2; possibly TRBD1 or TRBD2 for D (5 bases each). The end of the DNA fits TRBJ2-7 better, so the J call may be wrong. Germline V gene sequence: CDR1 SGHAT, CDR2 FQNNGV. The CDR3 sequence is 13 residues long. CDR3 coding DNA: TGTGCCAGCAGCTTAGGTGGGGGAGACGAGCAGTACTTC. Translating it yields CASSLGGGDEQYF.

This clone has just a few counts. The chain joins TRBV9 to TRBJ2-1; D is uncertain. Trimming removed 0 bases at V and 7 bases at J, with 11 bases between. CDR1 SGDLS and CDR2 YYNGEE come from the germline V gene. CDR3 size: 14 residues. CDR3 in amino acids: CASSVAVWGNEQFF. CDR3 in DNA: TGTGCCAGCAGCGTAGCGGTTTGGGGAAATGAGCAGTTCTTC.

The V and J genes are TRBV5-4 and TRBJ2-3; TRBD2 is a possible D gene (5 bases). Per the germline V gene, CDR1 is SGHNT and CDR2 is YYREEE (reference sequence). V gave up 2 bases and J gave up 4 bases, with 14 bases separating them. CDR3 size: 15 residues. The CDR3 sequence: CASSFYGWRSDTQYF. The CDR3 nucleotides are TGTGCCAGCAGCTTTTACGGGTGGAGGTCAGATACGCAGTATTTT. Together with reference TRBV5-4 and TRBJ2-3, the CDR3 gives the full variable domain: ETGVTQSPTHLIKTRGQQVTLRCSSQSGHNTVSWYQQALGQGPQFIFQYYREEENGRGNFPPRFSGLQFPNYSSELNVNALELDDSALYLCASSFYGWRSDTQYFGPGTRLTVL.

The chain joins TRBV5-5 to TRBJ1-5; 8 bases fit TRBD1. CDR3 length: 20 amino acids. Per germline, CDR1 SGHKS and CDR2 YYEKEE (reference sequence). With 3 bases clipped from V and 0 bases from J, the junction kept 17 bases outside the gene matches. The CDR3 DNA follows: TGTGCCAGCAGCTCCAAAACACAGGGGGAGGTAAAATATAGCAATCAGCCCCAGCATTTT. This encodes CASSSKTQGEVKYSNQPQHF.

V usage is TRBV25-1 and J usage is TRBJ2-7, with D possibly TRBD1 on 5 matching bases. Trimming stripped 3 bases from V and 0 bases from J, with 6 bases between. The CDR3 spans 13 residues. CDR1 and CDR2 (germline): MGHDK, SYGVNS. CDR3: CASSDDSSYEQYF. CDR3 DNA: TGTGCCAGCAGTGATGACAGCTCCTACGAGCAGTACTTC.

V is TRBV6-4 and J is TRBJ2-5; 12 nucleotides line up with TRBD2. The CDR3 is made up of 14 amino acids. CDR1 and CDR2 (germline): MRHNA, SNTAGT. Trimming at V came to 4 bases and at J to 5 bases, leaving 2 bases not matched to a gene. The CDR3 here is CASSASGGAETQYF. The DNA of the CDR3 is TGTGCCAGCAGTGCTAGCGGGGGGGCCGAGACCCAGTACTTC.